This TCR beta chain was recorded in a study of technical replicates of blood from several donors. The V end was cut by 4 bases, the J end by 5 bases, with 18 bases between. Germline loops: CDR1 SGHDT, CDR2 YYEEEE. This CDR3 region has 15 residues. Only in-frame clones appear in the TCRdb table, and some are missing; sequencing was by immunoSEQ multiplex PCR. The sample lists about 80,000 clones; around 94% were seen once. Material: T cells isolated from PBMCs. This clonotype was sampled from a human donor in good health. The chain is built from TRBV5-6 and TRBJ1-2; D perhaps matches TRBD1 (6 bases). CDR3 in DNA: TGTGCCAGCAGCCCCGATAAGGGGGAAGGGTATGGCTACACCTTC. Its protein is CASSPDKGEGYGYTF.